The text below deals with one T cell receptor beta chain. This sample was included in a study of T cell responses to AZD1222 COVID-19 vaccine. V was cut by 1 base and J by 5 bases, with 15 bases left in between. The germline V gene has CDR1 SGHRS and CDR2 YFSETQ. CDR3 length: 16 residues. Sequencing used immunoSEQ multiplex PCR; TCRdb keeps in-frame clones, though not all of them. The table has 55,000 to 75,000 clones, around 90% seen once. The sample was peripheral blood, taken on day 0 of AZD1222 vaccination. The chain recombines TRBV5-1 with TRBJ2-2, with D maybe TRBD1 (5 bases). The source of this sequence is an adult in good health. CDR3 sequence (DNA): TGCGCCAGCAGCTTGATTGCAGGGATTATGACCGGGGAGCTGTTTTTT. Protein product: CASSLIAGIMTGELFF.